This TCR beta chain was captured by sequencing in a study of shared T cell receptors in the human thymus. This clone was detected once. Germline CDR1 KGHSH, CDR2 LQKENI. The CDR3 loop spans 14 amino acids. Trimming pared 2 bases from V and 3 bases from J, leaving 10 bases between. The protocol was immunoSEQ multiplex PCR, while the TCRdb copy is restricted to in-frame clones and leaves out a portion. Here the sample spans 630,000 or so clones, more than 70% being singletons. These records were also assigned to another study, of human thymus T cells. Turning to that study: Healthy Finnish infants undergoing corrective surgery for congenital heart defects were used as donors. Thymic material originated from resections removed in the course of corrective heart surgery. The authors found apparently biased V and J gene usage in thymic and blood repertoires. As related research reported, thymic repertoires overlapped highly among unrelated individuals.

J is TRBJ2-5 and V is TRBV18; D unclear. This sequence was found in a boy younger than two with a congenital heart defect. What was sequenced was thymocytes. The CDR3 reads CASSPGPREETQYF. The CDR3 region has the DNA TGTGCCAGCTCACCAGGGCCCCGAGAAGAGACCCAGTACTTC.